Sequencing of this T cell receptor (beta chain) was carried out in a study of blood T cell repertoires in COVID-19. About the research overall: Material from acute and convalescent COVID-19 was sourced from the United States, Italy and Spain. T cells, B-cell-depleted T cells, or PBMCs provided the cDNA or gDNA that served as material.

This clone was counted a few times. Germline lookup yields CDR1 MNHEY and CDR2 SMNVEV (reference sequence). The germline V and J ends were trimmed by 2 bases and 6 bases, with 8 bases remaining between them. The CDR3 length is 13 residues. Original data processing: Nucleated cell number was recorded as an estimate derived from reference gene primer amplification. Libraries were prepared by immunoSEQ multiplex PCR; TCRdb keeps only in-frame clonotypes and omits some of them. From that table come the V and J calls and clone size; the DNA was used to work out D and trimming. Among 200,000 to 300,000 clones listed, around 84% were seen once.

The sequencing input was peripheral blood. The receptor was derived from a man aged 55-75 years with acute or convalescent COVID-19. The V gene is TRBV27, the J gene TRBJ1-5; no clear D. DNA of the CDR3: TGTGCCAGCAGTTTAGCGGGAGGTCAGCCCCAGCATTTT. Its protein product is CASSLAGGQPQHF.